This TCR beta chain was captured in a study of CD8 T cells in Susac syndrome. This clonotype was counted between two and nine times. The RNA, about 0.5 to 1 ug, was put through reverse transcription using random hexamers. One entry per CDR3 protein results from TCRdb running MiXCR on the immunoSEQ multiplex PCR reads. The sample has 200,000 to 250,000 distinct CDR3 sequences, roughly 93% seen once. This CDR3 has 13 amino acids. With 5 bases clipped from V and 2 bases from J, the junction kept 2 bases outside the gene matches. Germline values: CDR1 LNHDA, CDR2 SQIVND (reference sequence). Sequenced material: CD4+ T cells from PBMCs. This sequence was found in a human donor with multiple sclerosis. The V gene is TRBV19, the J gene TRBJ2-5, with TRBD1 matching over 7 bases. The CDR3: CASSGDRQETQYF. The CDR3 bases are TGTGCCAGTAGTGGGGACAGACAAGAGACCCAGTACTTC. Using reference TRBV19 and TRBJ2-5 for the parts outside the CDR3, the full variable domain is DGGITQSPKYLFRKEGQNVTLSCEQNLNHDAMYWYRQDPGQGLRLIYYSQIVNDFQKGDIAEGYSVSREKKESFPLTVTSAQKNPTAFYLCASSGDRQETQYFGPGTRLLVL.